The 21 T cell receptor beta chains below were found in one sample sequenced in a study of blood T cell repertoires in COVID-19. TCRdb's copy holds only in-frame clones and misses some; the assay was immunoSEQ multiplex PCR. The sample records about 240,000 clones, around 85% being singletons. The specimen was PBMCs or T cells enriched from blood (not recorded which). These receptors originate from a woman in her thirties or forties with acute COVID-19.

Only a few counts were recorded for this clone. V gene TRBV11-2 combines with J gene TRBJ2-5, with 9 bases matching TRBD1. Germline trimming cut 4 bases from V and 5 bases from J; bases unmatched to any gene: 8. Per the germline V gene, CDR1 is SGHAT and CDR2 is FQNNGV. The length of the CDR3 is 15 residues. The CDR3 spells CASSSHRGRDETQYF. CDR3 nucleotides: TGTGCCAGCAGCTCCCACAGGGGGCGCGATGAGACCCAGTACTTC.

The chain couples TRBV18 to TRBJ2-7; D is perhaps TRBD1 (5 bases). The germline V gene has CDR1 KGHSH and CDR2 LQKENI. CDR3 size: 13 residues. Trimming stripped 3 bases from V and 5 bases from J, with 11 bases between. The CDR3 is CASSPDTNDEQYF. CDR3 sequence (DNA): TGTGCCAGCTCACCGGACACGAACGACGAGCAGTACTTC. Complete variable domain (other parts from reference TRBV18 and TRBJ2-7): NAGVMQNPRHLVRRRGQEARLRCSPMKGHSHVYWYRQLPEEGLKFMVYLQKENIIDESGMPKERFSAEFPKEGPSILRIQQVVRGDSAAYFCASSPDTNDEQYFGPGTRLTVT.

The chain recombines TRBV29-1 with TRBJ1-1, with D maybe TRBD1 (5 bases). The germline V gene has CDR1 SQVTM and CDR2 ANQGSEA. CDR3 length: 11 amino acids. The ends were cut back, 4 bases at V and 5 bases at J, with 8 bases in the middle. CDR3 amino acids: CSVGGRTEAFF. The CDR3 coding sequence is TGCAGCGTTGGGGGGAGGACTGAAGCTTTCTTT.

This sequence joins TRBV7-6 and TRBJ2-5; 10 nucleotides match TRBD2. In germline, CDR1 is SGHVS, CDR2 FNYEAQ. Trimming took 5 bases from V and 1 from J; bases not matched to a gene: 10. This CDR3 is 17 amino acids long. CDR3 coding DNA: TGTGCCAGCAGCCATCTAGCGGGAGTGAGCTTCCAAGAGACCCAGTACTTC. Translation gives CASSHLAGVSFQETQYF.

The rearrangement joins TRBV6-5 to TRBJ1-5, with D possibly being TRBD1 (6 bases). The V and J ends lost 5 bases and 5 bases respectively, with 13 bases between them. The CDR3 has 14 residues. Germline V lookup: CDR1 MNHEY, CDR2 SVGAGI. The CDR3 here is CASSPNGGHQPQHF. The CDR3 DNA follows: TGTGCCAGCAGTCCCAACGGGGGGCATCAGCCCCAGCATTTT.

The chain uses TRBV7-8 and TRBJ2-2; D not resolved. There are 14 residues in the CDR3. Per the germline V gene, CDR1 is SGHVS and CDR2 is FQNEAQ. Trimming took off 2 bases at V and 6 bases at J, with 10 bases between the two ends. Here the CDR3 reads CASSLIPQAGELFF. DNA of the CDR3: TGTGCCAGCAGCTTAATACCCCAGGCCGGGGAGCTGTTTTTT.

In regard to this clone: Other DNA sequences within the sample encode an identical CDR3. The genes are TRBV29-1 and TRBJ2-5; no clear D gene. Per the germline V gene, CDR1 is SQVTM and CDR2 is ANQGSEA. The V end lost 4 bases, the J end lost 4 bases, and 4 bases lay between the germline ends. This CDR3 region has 10 residues. CDR3: CSVGVETQYF. In DNA form, the CDR3 reads TGCAGCGTTGGAGTAGAGACCCAGTACTTC.

The genes are TRBV5-1 and TRBJ1-3; 9 bases fit TRBD1. The CDR3 loop spans 16 amino acids. CDR1 SGHRS and CDR2 YFSETQ come from the germline V gene. The V and J ends lost 5 bases and 0 bases, in that order; junction bases with no gene match: 6. In nucleotides, the CDR3 is TGCGCCAGCAGAGAGACGACAGGGGGCTCTGGAAACACCATATATTTT. Its protein is CASRETTGGSGNTIYF.

This clone was seen only once. The same CDR3 can be traced to other DNA sequences in this sample. The chain has TRBV19 and TRBJ2-7; 9 bases are a match to TRBD1. The CDR3 extends over 14 amino acids. From germline, CDR1 is LNHDA and CDR2 SQIVND (reference sequence). V shed 5 bases, J shed 2 bases, and the junction held 4 bases outside the gene matches. The chain's CDR3 is CASSEGQGTYEQYF. CDR3 sequence (DNA): TGTGCCAGTAGTGAGGGACAGGGCACCTACGAGCAGTACTTC.

This chain links TRBV19 with TRBJ1-5; D gene unclear. The CDR3 totals 14 residues. Germline-derived CDR1 and CDR2 are LNHDA and SQIVND (reference sequence). Trimming removed 5 bases at V and 3 bases at J, with 11 bases between. The CDR3 protein is CASSPDGINQPQHF. CDR3 DNA sequence: TGTGCCAGTAGTCCAGACGGGATCAATCAGCCCCAGCATTTT.

The rearrangement links TRBV12-3 or TRBV12-4 to TRBJ1-5; tentative D call: TRBD1 (5 bases). There are 13 residues in the CDR3. V lost 2 bases, J lost 7 bases, and 9 bases lay in between. The CDR3 is CASSLSGAQPQHF. The DNA of the CDR3 is TGTGCCAGCAGTTTAAGCGGGGCCCAGCCCCAGCATTTT.

This clone was counted a single time. This chain uses TRBV5-1 with TRBJ2-2; 10 bases align to TRBD2. There are 15 residues in the CDR3. V lost 3 bases and J lost 5; bases outside the gene matches: 4. CDR1 and CDR2 (germline): SGHRS, YFSETQ. In DNA, the CDR3 is TGCGCCAGCAGCTCTTTAGCGGGAGGAACCGGGGAGCTGTTTTTT. Translated, it gives CASSSLAGGTGELFF.

This clone has a handful of counts. V gene TRBV6-5 combines with J gene TRBJ1-2, with TRBD1 as a possible D gene (5 bases). The CDR3 totals 13 residues. Trimming stripped 0 bases from V and 6 bases from J, with 8 bases between. CDR1 and CDR2 (germline): MNHEY, SVGAGI. The CDR3 coding sequence is TGTGCCAGCAGTTACTCATCAGGGCATGGCTACACCTTC. It is translated as CASSYSSGHGYTF.

The DNA for the CDR3 is TGTGCCATTTCCCCGGGCGGACTCCAAGAGACCCAGTACTTC. This codes for CAISPGGLQETQYF. V is TRBV10-3 and J is TRBJ2-5, with a weak D call TRBD2 (5 bases). Trimming cost V 9 bases and J 1 base, with 15 bases left between them. The CDR3 covers 14 residues. Germline V gives CDR1 ENHRY, CDR2 SYGVKD.

This chain connects TRBV5-1 to TRBJ2-1; D is uncertain. The length of the CDR3 is 16 residues. The germline gives CDR1 SGHRS, CDR2 YFSETQ. Deletions cut 6 bases from V and 0 bases from J, with 16 bases between. CDR3 residues: CASNEADRGSYNEQFF. The CDR3 DNA is TGCGCCAGCAATGAGGCGGATAGAGGCTCCTACAATGAGCAGTTCTTC. Combining the CDR3 with reference TRBV5-1 and TRBJ2-1 gives the whole variable domain KAGVTQTPRYLIKTRGQQVTLSCSPISGHRSVSWYQQTPGQGLQFLFEYFSETQRNKGNFPGRFSGRQFSNSRSEMNVSTLELGDSALYLCASNEADRGSYNEQFFGPGTRLTVL.

The chain carries TRBV5-1 and TRBJ2-5, with 14 bases that match TRBD2. Germline V gene sequence: CDR1 SGHRS, CDR2 YFSETQ. The CDR3 covers 18 residues. Trimming took 0 bases from V and 3 from J; bases not matched to a gene: 7. CDR3 nucleotides: TGCGCCAGCAGCTTGGCCTCACTGGGACTAGCGGGAGAAGAGACCCAGTACTTC. Amino acids: CASSLASLGLAGEETQYF.

The chain couples TRBV7-9 to TRBJ2-1; TRBD2 agrees at 14 bases. Trimming removed 7 bases from V and 9 bases from J; junction bases left unmatched: 11. The V gene's germline CDR1 is SEHNR and CDR2 FQNEAQ (reference sequence). This CDR3 is 16 amino acids long. The CDR3 spells CASTRGTSGSLIEQFF. CDR3 DNA: TGTGCCAGCACCCGAGGGACTAGCGGGAGTTTGATTGAGCAGTTCTTC. Full variable domain (outside the CDR3, taken from reference TRBV7-9 and TRBJ2-1): DTGVSQNPRHKITKRGQNVTFRCDPISEHNRLYWYRQTLGQGPEFLTYFQNEAQLEKSRLLSDRFSAERPKGSFSTLEIQRTEQGDSAMYLCASTRGTSGSLIEQFFGPGTRLTVL.

The chain has TRBV2 and TRBJ2-1; 8 bases align to TRBD2. CDR1 and CDR2 (germline): SNHLY, FYNNEI. The CDR3 contains 14 residues. With V trimmed by 6 bases and J by 3 bases, 4 bases remained unmatched. The CDR3 DNA reads as TGTGCCAGCAGGGAGACTAGCGACTACAATGAGCAGTTCTTC. Its translation is CASRETSDYNEQFF.

This clone came up once. The rearrangement links TRBV5-1 to TRBJ2-7; 7 nucleotides agree with TRBD2. Germline V gene lookup returns CDR1 SGHRS and CDR2 YFSETQ. The trim removed 1 base at V and 3 bases at J, leaving 1 base unmatched. The CDR3 runs to 13 residues. Here the CDR3 reads CASSLREGYEQYF. The DNA of the CDR3 is TGCGCCAGCAGCTTGAGGGAGGGCTACGAGCAGTACTTC.

This chain links TRBV19 with TRBJ2-7; 13 bases agree with TRBD2. The CDR3 runs to 13 residues. The trim removed 5 bases at V and 10 bases at J, leaving 5 bases unmatched. In germline, CDR1 is LNHDA, CDR2 SQIVND (reference sequence). Here the CDR3 reads CASSPGTSGKQYF. The DNA for the CDR3 is TGTGCCAGTAGTCCCGGGACTAGCGGGAAACAGTACTTC.

This clone was seen only a few times. The chain employs TRBV9 and TRBJ1-4; D is ambiguous. Trimming pared 5 bases from V and 7 bases from J, leaving 15 bases between. Germline-derived CDR1 and CDR2 are SGDLS and YYNGEE. This CDR3 region has 14 residues. The CDR3 DNA reads TGTGCCAGCAGTCCTTGGACTCGGGGTGAAAAACTGTTTTTT. This gives the protein CASSPWTRGEKLFF.